The present TCR beta chain was sequenced within a study of T-cell reconstitution after alpha-beta-depleted transplantation in children. A TCRbeta library incorporating unique molecular identifiers was prepared. TCRdb independently ran MiXCR on the PCR reads; one entry per CDR3 protein. The table shows about 200,000 distinct CDR3 sequences, with about 7% occurring only once. This clonotype was seen repeatedly, ten times or more. The CDR3 runs 15 residues. Germline trimming cut 1 base from V and 5 bases from J; bases unmatched to any gene: 2. The origin of this receptor is a boy aged 2 to 10 with acute lymphoblastic leukemia, due to receive a stem cell transplant. The rearrangement joins TRBV12-3 or TRBV12-4 to TRBJ2-5, with 12 bases lining up with TRBD2. Here the sequenced sample was PBMCs, taken before TCRalphabeta/CD19-depleted stem cell transplant. The DNA of the CDR3 is TGTGCCAGCAGTTTAGAGGGGACTAGCGGGGAGACCCAGTACTTC. Amino acid sequence: CASSLEGTSGETQYF.